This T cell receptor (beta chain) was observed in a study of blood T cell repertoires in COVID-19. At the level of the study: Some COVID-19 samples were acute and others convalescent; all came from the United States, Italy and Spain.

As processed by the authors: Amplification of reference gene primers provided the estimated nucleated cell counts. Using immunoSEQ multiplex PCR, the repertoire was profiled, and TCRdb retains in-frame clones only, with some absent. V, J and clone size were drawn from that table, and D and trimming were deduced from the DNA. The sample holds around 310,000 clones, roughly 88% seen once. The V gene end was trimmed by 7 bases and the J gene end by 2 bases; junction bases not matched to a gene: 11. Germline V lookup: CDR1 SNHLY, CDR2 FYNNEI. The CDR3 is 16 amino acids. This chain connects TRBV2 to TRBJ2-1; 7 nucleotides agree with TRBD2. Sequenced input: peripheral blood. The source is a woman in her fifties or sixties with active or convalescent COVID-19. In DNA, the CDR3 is TGTGCCAGCACGCCGAGCCGGGGGGTGGCCTACAATGAGCAGTTCTTC. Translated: CASTPSRGVAYNEQFF.